Listed below are T cell receptor beta chains from one sample, sequenced in a study of blood T cell repertoires in COVID-19. Clones were sequenced by immunoSEQ multiplex PCR, and TCRdb holds only the in-frame ones, with some missing. The sample includes approximately 240,000 clones, over 80% seen only once; the top ten take over 1%. Sequenced sample: peripheral blood. These receptors came from a woman under 40 with COVID-19, enrolled during active disease. The CDR3 runs from the conserved cysteine through the conserved F or W. D genes are given only for firm matches. Clone size appears in some rows only: once, few, many, or a class for an expanded clone.

clone_size j_call d_call v_call cdr3_length cdr3_nt cdr3_aa
- TRBJ2-3 TRBD2 TRBV5-1 15 TGCGCCAGCATCCCTTTAGCGGGGGGGCAGGGAACGCAGTATTTT CASIPLAGGQGTQYF
- TRBJ2-6 - TRBV27 18 TGTGCCAGCAGTTTTTCCGTCAGGGGATGGTCTGGGGCCAACGTCCTGACTTTC CASSFSVRGWSGANVLTF
once TRBJ2-7 TRBD1 TRBV5-4 14 TGTGCCAGCAGCCCGGGGACAGGGACCTACGAGCAGTACTTC CASSPGTGTYEQYF
- TRBJ1-5 - TRBV2 13 TGTGCCAGCAGCGGGGATAGCAATCAGCCCCAGCATTTT CASSGDSNQPQHF
- TRBJ2-3 TRBD2 TRBV20-1 17 TGCAGTGCTAGTTCGGAGGCGGGAGCTTGGGGCACAGATACGCAGTATTTT CSASSEAGAWGTDTQYF
- TRBJ2-2 TRBD2 TRBV11-2 16 TGTGCCAGCAGCTCTCGGACTAGCGTGAAGACCGGGGAGCTGTTTTTT CASSSRTSVKTGELFF
few TRBJ2-2 - TRBV19 13 TGTGCCAGTAGTATTGAGCCCACCGGGGAGCTGTTTTTT CASSIEPTGELFF
- TRBJ2-7 - TRBV3-1/TRBV3-2 17 TGTGCCAGCAGCCCACTCTGGGGACGGGACACGAGCTACGAGCAGTACTTC CASSPLWGRDTSYEQYF
few TRBJ2-7 - TRBV5-1 16 TGCGCCAGCAAAGTGGCTGGGGACACCGTCGCCTACGAGCAGTACTTC CASKVAGDTVAYEQYF
- TRBJ2-7 TRBD1 TRBV2 14 TGTGCCAGCACCAGGGACAGGGGGGCGTACGAGCAGTACTTC CASTRDRGAYEQYF
- TRBJ1-2 - TRBV7-2 13 TGTGCCAGCAGCTTACGGCAGAGGAATGGCTACACCTTC CASSLRQRNGYTF
- TRBJ2-3 TRBD1 TRBV5-1 16 TGCGCCAGCAGCTTGGCCGGGACAGGGCACACAGATACGCAGTATTTT CASSLAGTGHTDTQYF
- TRBJ2-5 TRBD1 TRBV2 14 TGTGCCACGATCCGGGACAGGGCCCAAGAGACCCAGTACTTC CATIRDRAQETQYF
- TRBJ1-2 TRBD1 TRBV6-1 15 TGTGCCAGCAGTGAGGTGTGGACAGGGAGACAGGGCTACACCTTC CASSEVWTGRQGYTF
- TRBJ2-2 - TRBV7-9 17 TGTGCCAGCAGCTTCCCACAGGGCCTTCGGAACACCGGGGAGCTGTTTTTT CASSFPQGLRNTGELFF
- TRBJ2-7 TRBD2 TRBV19 15 TGTGCCAGTAGCAATAAAGCGGGAGCCCCCTACGAGCAGTACTTC CASSNKAGAPYEQYF
- TRBJ2-7 - TRBV5-8 13 TGTGCCAGCAGCTTGAATGGCCTGGACGAGCAGTACTTC CASSLNGLDEQYF
- TRBJ2-1 TRBD1 TRBV28 15 TGTGCCAGCAGTTATCAGGGGGCGCAGCACAATGAGCAGTTCTTC CASSYQGAQHNEQFF
- TRBJ2-7 - TRBV6-5 15 TGTGCCAGCAGTTACTCGGGTGACAGATCCTACGAGCAGTACTTC CASSYSGDRSYEQYF
few TRBJ1-2 - TRBV12-5 12 TGTGCTAGTGCACCGGGGGATTATGGCTACACCTTC CASAPGDYGYTF
once TRBJ2-1 TRBD2 TRBV2 16 TGTGCCACCACCACACTCCTAGCGGGAGGGCTCAATGAGCAGTTCTTC CATTTLLAGGLNEQFF
once TRBJ1-1 TRBD1 TRBV10-3 16 TGTGCCATCAGTGGGGAACCCCAGGGGGCGGCCACTGAAGCTTTCTTT CAISGEPQGAATEAFF
- TRBJ2-3 TRBD2 TRBV7-2 14 TGTGCCAGCGCGGAGACTAGCGGCACAGATACGCAGTATTTT CASAETSGTDTQYF
- TRBJ2-7 - TRBV15 12 TGTGCCACCAGCAGAGACAGCTACGAGCAGTACTTC CATSRDSYEQYF
once TRBJ1-3 TRBD1 TRBV6-6 15 TGTGCCAGCCGTAATAGGGGACAGGGAGGAAACACCATATATTTT CASRNRGQGGNTIYF
- TRBJ1-3 TRBD1 TRBV6-5 16 TGTGCCAGCAGTTCTCCGGGACAGGGGGCTGGAAACACCATATATTTT CASSSPGQGAGNTIYF
few TRBJ2-6 - TRBV2 17 TGTGCCAGCAGTGAAACGAGGGGGGGTTCTGGGGCCAACGTCCTGACTTTC CASSETRGGSGANVLTF
- TRBJ1-6 TRBD1 TRBV28 16 TGTGCCAGCAGTTTATTAGCTGGACAGGAGAATTCACCCCTCCACTTT CASSLLAGQENSPLHF
- TRBJ2-1 TRBD1 TRBV5-1 14 TGCGCCAGCAGCTTGGGGACAGGGGGCGTCGAGCAGTTCTTC CASSLGTGGVEQFF
- TRBJ1-4 - TRBV15 15 TGTGCCACCAGCAGAGCGGTGACAGTACATGAAAAACTGTTTTTT CATSRAVTVHEKLFF
- TRBJ1-4 TRBD1 TRBV23-1 15 TGCGCCAGCAGTCTCCTAGGGGACAGGAGGGAAAAACTGTTTTTT CASSLLGDRREKLFF
few TRBJ1-2 - TRBV4-2 15 TGTGCCAGCAGCCAGGAAGCAGGGTTCGGCTATGGCTACACCTTC CASSQEAGFGYGYTF
- TRBJ1-1 TRBD1 TRBV19 13 TGTGCCAGTAGTGCCACAGGGGTGACTGAAGCTTTCTTT CASSATGVTEAFF
once TRBJ1-1 - TRBV6-2/TRBV6-3 14 TGTGCCAGCAGTTACTCGCCTATGAACACTGAAGCTTTCTTT CASSYSPMNTEAFF
- TRBJ2-1 TRBD1 TRBV2 13 TGTGCCAGCGTAGGGACAGGGGGCGTAGAGGAGTTCTTC CASVGTGGVEEFF
- TRBJ1-1 - TRBV27 12 TGTGCCAGCCGCGTATCTTTGACAGAAGCTTTCTTT CASRVSLTEAFF
- TRBJ2-5 - TRBV24-1 13 TGTGCCACCAGTGAGAGGGTCCAAGAGACCCAGTACTTC CATSERVQETQYF
- TRBJ2-3 - TRBV3-1/TRBV3-2 14 TGTGCCAGCAGCCAAGTGGAGGGGGCAGGCACGCAGTATTTT CASSQVEGAGTQYF
once TRBJ1-6 TRBD1 TRBV19 16 TGTGCCAGTAGCCTTCGAACCGGGACAGGGGGCTCACCCCTCCACTTT CASSLRTGTGGSPLHF
- TRBJ2-3 - TRBV11-3 17 TGTGCCAGCAGCTTAGGAGGCACTAGCCCTAGAACAGATACGCAGTATTTT CASSLGGTSPRTDTQYF
few TRBJ2-1 - TRBV12-5 15 TGTGCTAGTGGTTTGGGCAGGATCGGTAACAATGAGCAGTTCTTC CASGLGRIGNNEQFF
few TRBJ2-7 - TRBV5-1 13 TGCGCCAGCAGCTTGGAGCCACTCTACGAGCAGTACTTC CASSLEPLYEQYF
- TRBJ1-1 - TRBV10-3 16 TGTGCCATCAGTGCATCTGGGGCGCCCACGAACACTGAAGCTTTCTTT CAISASGAPTNTEAFF
- TRBJ2-2 - TRBV27 14 TGTGCCAGCAGTTCACCAACAGGTCTGGGGGAGCTGTTTTTT CASSSPTGLGELFF
once TRBJ1-2 - TRBV2 11 TGTGCCAGCAGTGAGGGCAGGGCGAACCACTTC CASSEGRANHF
- TRBJ1-4 - TRBV5-1 16 TGCGCCAGCAGCTTGCAGACAATAGGAACTAATGAAAAACTGTTTTTT CASSLQTIGTNEKLFF
- TRBJ2-2 TRBD1 TRBV7-9 15 TGTGCCAGCAGCTCATTCGACAGGGGTAACGGGGAGCTGTTTTTT CASSSFDRGNGELFF